A single sample gave rise to the 8 T cell receptor beta chains below, sequenced in a study of cytomegalovirus exposure and HLA in healthy donors. The PCR employed 60 Vbeta primers together with 13 Jbeta primers. Sequencing was performed with immunoSEQ multiplex PCR; in TCRdb, only in-frame clones are kept and a portion is missing. The sample has 130,000 or so clones, 60% to 85% seen once. Sequenced material: PBMCs. The receptors shown here come from a woman aged 40 to 50 in good health and CMV-seronegative.

The chain links TRBV11-2 to TRBJ2-2; a possible D gene is TRBD1 (6 bases). Trimming removed 1 base from V and 5 bases from J, with 11 bases in between. CDR3 length: 15 residues. Germline V lookup: CDR1 SGHAT, CDR2 FQNNGV. This chain's CDR3 is CASSLGAQGTGELFF. Written as DNA, the CDR3 is TGTGCCAGCAGCTTAGGGGCGCAGGGGACCGGGGAGCTGTTTTTT.

The chain combines TRBV11-3 with TRBJ2-4; possibly TRBD1 for D (5 bases). The ends were cut back, 2 bases at V and 0 bases at J, with 11 bases in the middle. Germline CDR1 is SGHNT and CDR2 is YENEEA. This CDR3 is built from 16 residues. CDR3 coding DNA: TGTGCCAGCAGCTTACGGACAAATCTAGCCAAAAACATTCAGTACTTC. Protein product: CASSLRTNLAKNIQYF. Full variable domain (rest looked up from reference TRBV11-3 and TRBJ2-4): EAGVVQSPRYKIIEKKQPVAFWCNPISGHNTLYWYLQNLGQGPELLIRYENEEAVDDSQLPKDRFSAERLKGVDSTLKIQPAELGDSAVYLCASSLRTNLAKNIQYFGAGTRLSVL.

The V and J genes are TRBV7-7 and TRBJ1-6; no clear D. CDR1 SSHAT and CDR2 FNYEAQ come from the germline V gene (reference sequence). The CDR3 contains 10 residues. CDR3: CATGNSPLHF. The CDR3, as DNA: TGTGCTACCGGTAATTCACCCCTCCACTTT.

The chain joins TRBV6-5 to TRBJ1-2; D possibly corresponds to TRBD1 (5 bases). This CDR3 contains 15 residues. The V gene's germline CDR1 is MNHEY and CDR2 SVGAGI. V lost 5 bases to trimming and J lost 6 bases, with 19 bases between them. The CDR3 DNA is TGTGCCAGCAGTCTTATACCGGGCAGGGTGGATGGCTACACCTTC. Amino acids: CASSLIPGRVDGYTF.

The chain couples TRBV27 to TRBJ2-7, with a weak D call TRBD2 (5 bases). The germline V gene has CDR1 MNHEY and CDR2 SMNVEV (reference sequence). V lost 5 bases to trimming and J lost 5 bases, with 13 bases between them. The CDR3 length is 13 residues. CDR3 region: CASSPGGRDEQYF. CDR3 DNA: TGTGCCAGCAGTCCTGGAGGTCGGGACGAGCAGTACTTC.

CDR3: CASSPARQQYNEQFF. For the CDR3, the DNA is TGTGCCAGCAGCCCCGCTCGACAGCAGTACAATGAGCAGTTCTTC. This chain joins TRBV7-3 and TRBJ2-1, with D perhaps matching TRBD1 (5 bases). The CDR3 length is 15 residues. The V end was cut by 5 bases, the J end by 4 bases, with 15 bases between. Germline-derived CDR1 and CDR2 are SGHTA and FQGTGA.

This sequence joins TRBV19 and TRBJ2-7; no definite D call. V was trimmed by 1 base and J by 0 bases, leaving 16 bases between them. The CDR3 totals 17 residues. Germline values: CDR1 LNHDA, CDR2 SQIVND (reference sequence). This chain's CDR3 is CASSIVEVVLSSYEQYF. CDR3 DNA sequence: TGTGCCAGTAGTATAGTCGAGGTGGTGCTTTCCTCCTACGAGCAGTACTTC. The variable domain in full, completed from reference TRBV19 and TRBJ2-7, reads DGGITQSPKYLFRKEGQNVTLSCEQNLNHDAMYWYRQDPGQGLRLIYYSQIVNDFQKGDIAEGYSVSREKKESFPLTVTSAQKNPTAFYLCASSIVEVVLSSYEQYFGPGTRLTVT.

The CDR3 protein is CAISAGGSGGDTQYF. The CDR3, as DNA: TGTGCCATCAGTGCCGGCGGGAGCGGCGGAGATACGCAGTATTTT. The V and J genes are TRBV10-3 and TRBJ2-3; the match to TRBD2 covers 7 bases. Germline V gene sequence: CDR1 ENHRY, CDR2 SYGVKD. The CDR3 length is 15 residues. V shed 4 bases, J shed 5 bases, and the junction held 9 bases outside the gene matches.